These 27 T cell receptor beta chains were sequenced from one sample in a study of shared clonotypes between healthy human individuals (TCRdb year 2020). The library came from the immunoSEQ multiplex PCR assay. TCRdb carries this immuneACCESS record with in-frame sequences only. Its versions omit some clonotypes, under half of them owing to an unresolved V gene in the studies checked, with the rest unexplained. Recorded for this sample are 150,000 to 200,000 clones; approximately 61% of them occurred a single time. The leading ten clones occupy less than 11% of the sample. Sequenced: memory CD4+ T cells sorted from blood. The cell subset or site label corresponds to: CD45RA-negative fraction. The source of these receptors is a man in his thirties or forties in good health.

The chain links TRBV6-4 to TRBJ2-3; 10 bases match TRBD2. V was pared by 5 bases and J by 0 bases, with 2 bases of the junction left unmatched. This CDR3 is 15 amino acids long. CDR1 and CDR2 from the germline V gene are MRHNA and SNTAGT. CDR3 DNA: TGTGCCAGCAGTTTGACTAGCGGGAGCACAGATACGCAGTATTTT. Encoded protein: CASSLTSGSTDTQYF.

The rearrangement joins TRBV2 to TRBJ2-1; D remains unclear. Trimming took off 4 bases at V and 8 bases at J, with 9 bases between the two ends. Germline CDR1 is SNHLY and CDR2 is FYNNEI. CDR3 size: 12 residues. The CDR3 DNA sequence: TGTGCCAGCAGTGTGGGTATCGATGAGCAGTTCTTC. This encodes CASSVGIDEQFF.

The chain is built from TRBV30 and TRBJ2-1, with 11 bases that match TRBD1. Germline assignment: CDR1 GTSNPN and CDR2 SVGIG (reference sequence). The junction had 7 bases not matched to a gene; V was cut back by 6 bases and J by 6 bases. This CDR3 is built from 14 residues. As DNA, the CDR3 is TGTGCCTGCTGCAAGGACAGGGGGCGCAATGAGCAGTTCTTC. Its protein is CACCKDRGRNEQFF.

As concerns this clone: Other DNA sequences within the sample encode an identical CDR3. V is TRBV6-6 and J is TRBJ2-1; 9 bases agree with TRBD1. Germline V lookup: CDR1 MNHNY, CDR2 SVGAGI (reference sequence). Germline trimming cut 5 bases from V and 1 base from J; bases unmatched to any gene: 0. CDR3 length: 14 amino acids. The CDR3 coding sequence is TGTGCCAGCAGTGGACAGGGGTCCTACAATGAGCAGTTCTTC. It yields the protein CASSGQGSYNEQFF.

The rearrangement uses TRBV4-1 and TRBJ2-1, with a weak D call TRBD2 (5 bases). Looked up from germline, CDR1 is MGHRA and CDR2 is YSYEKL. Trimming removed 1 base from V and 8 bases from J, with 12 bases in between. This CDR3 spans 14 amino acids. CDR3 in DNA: TGCGCCAGCAGCCAAGTGGGAGTTAGCCATGAGCAGTTCTTC. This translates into CASSQVGVSHEQFF.

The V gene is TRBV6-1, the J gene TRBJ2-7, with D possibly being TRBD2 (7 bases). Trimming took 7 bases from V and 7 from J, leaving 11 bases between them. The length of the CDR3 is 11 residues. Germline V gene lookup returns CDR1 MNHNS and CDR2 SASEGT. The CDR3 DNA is TGTGCCAGCACGGGGGGCGCGGAGCAGTACTTC. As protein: CASTGGAEQYF.

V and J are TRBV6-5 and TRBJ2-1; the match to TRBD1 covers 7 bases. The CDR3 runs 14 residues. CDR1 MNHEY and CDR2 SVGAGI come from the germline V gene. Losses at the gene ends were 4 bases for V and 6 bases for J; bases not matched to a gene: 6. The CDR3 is CASSSRDSSNEQFF. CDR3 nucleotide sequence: TGTGCCAGCAGTTCCCGGGACAGTTCCAATGAGCAGTTCTTC.

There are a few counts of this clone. This CDR3 reads CASSSPGLAGVGASYNEQFF. The CDR3 DNA reads TGTGCCAGCAGCTCCCCGGGACTAGCGGGAGTGGGCGCGTCCTACAATGAGCAGTTCTTC. V is TRBV14 and J is TRBJ2-1; TRBD2 agrees at 14 bases. This CDR3 region has 20 residues. V gave up 5 bases and J gave up 1 base; unmatched junction bases: 13. In germline, CDR1 is SGHDN, CDR2 FVKESK.

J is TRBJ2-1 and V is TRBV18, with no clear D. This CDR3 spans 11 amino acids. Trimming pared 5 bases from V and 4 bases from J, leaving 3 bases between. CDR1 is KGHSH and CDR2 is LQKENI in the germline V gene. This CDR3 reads CASSGYNEQFF. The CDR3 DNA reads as TGTGCCAGCTCAGGATACAATGAGCAGTTCTTC. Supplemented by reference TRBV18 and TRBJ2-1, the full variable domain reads NAGVMQNPRHLVRRRGQEARLRCSPMKGHSHVYWYRQLPEEGLKFMVYLQKENIIDESGMPKERFSAEFPKEGPSILRIQQVVRGDSAAYFCASSGYNEQFFGPGTRLTVL.

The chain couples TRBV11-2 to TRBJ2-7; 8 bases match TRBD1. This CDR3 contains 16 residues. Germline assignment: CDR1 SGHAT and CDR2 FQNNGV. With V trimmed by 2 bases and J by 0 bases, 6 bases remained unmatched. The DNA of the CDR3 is TGTGCCAGCAGCTTAATAGGCAGGGGGCTCTCCTACGAGCAGTACTTC. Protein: CASSLIGRGLSYEQYF.

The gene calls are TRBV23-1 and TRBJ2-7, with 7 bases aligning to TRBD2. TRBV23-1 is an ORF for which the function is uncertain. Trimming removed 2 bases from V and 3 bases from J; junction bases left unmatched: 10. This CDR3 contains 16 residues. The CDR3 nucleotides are TGCGCCAGCAGTCAAAGGGAGCGGGAAAGGAGCTACGAGCAGTACTTC. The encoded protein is CASSQRERERSYEQYF.

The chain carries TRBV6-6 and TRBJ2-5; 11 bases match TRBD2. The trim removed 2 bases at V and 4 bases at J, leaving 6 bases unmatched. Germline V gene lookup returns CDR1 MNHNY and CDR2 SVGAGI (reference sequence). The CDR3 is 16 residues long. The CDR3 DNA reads TGTGCCAGCAGTTACCCACTAGCGGGAGTCCTAGAGACCCAGTACTTC. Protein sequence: CASSYPLAGVLETQYF.

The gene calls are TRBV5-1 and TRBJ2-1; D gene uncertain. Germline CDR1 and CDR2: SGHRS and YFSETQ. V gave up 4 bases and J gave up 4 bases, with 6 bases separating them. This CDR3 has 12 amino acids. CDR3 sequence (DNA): TGCGCCAGCAGCGAGGCATACAATGAGCAGTTCTTC. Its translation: CASSEAYNEQFF. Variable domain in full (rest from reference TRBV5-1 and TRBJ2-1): KAGVTQTPRYLIKTRGQQVTLSCSPISGHRSVSWYQQTPGQGLQFLFEYFSETQRNKGNFPGRFSGRQFSNSRSEMNVSTLELGDSALYLCASSEAYNEQFFGPGTRLTVL.

In nucleotides, the CDR3 is TGCGCCAGCAGTGACCCTGCCGGGGGAGGCATTCAGTACTTC. Amino acid sequence: CASSDPAGGGIQYF. The gene calls are TRBV10-2 and TRBJ2-4, with D maybe TRBD2 (6 bases). The CDR3 contains 14 residues. Trimming took off 3 bases at V and 9 bases at J, with 15 bases between the two ends. CDR1 WSHSY and CDR2 SAAADI come from the germline V gene.

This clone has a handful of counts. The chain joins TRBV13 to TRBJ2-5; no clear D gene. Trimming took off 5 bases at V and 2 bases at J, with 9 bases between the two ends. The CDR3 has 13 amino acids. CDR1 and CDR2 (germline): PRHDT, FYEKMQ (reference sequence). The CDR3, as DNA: TGTGCCAGCAGCGTTCGGAGACAAGAGACCCAGTACTTC. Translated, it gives CASSVRRQETQYF. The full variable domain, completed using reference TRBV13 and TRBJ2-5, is AAGVIQSPRHLIKEKRETATLKCYPIPRHDTVYWYQQGPGQDPQFLISFYEKMQSDKGSIPDRFSAQQFSDYHSELNMSSLELGDSALYFCASSVRRQETQYFGPGTRLLVL.

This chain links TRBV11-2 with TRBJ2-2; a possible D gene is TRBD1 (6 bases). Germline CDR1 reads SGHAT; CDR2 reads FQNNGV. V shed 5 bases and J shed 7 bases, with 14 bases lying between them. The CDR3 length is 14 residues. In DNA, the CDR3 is TGTGCCAGCAGCCTACGACAGGTTATCGGGGAGCTGTTTTTT. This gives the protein CASSLRQVIGELFF.

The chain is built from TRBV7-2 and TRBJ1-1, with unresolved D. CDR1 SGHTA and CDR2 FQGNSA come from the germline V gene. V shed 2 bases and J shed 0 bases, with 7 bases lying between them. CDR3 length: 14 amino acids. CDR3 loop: CASSLQHMNTEAFF. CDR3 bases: TGTGCCAGCAGCTTACAGCACATGAACACTGAAGCTTTCTTT. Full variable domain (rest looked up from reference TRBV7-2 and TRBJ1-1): GAGVSQSPSNKVTEKGKDVELRCDPISGHTALYWYRQSLGQGLEFLIYFQGNSAPDKSGLPSDRFSAERTGGSVSTLTIQRTQQEDSAVYLCASSLQHMNTEAFFGQGTRLTVV.

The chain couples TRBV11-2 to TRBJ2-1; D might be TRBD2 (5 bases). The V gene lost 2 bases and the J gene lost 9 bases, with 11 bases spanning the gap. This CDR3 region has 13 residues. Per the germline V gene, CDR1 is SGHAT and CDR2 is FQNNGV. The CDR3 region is CASSLIEGVEQFF. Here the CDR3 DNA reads TGTGCCAGCAGCTTAATAGAGGGAGTTGAGCAGTTCTTC.

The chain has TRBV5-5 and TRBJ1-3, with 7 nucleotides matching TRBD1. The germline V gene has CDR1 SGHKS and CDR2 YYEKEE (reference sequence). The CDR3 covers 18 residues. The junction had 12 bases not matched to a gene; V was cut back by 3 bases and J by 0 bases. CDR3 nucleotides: TGTGCCAGCAGCTACCATCTAGACAGGGCAAACTCTGGAAACACCATATATTTT. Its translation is CASSYHLDRANSGNTIYF.

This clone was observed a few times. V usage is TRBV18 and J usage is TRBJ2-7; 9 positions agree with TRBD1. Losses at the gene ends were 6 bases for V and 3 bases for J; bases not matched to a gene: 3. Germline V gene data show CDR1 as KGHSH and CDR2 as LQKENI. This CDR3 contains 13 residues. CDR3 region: CASSHRGLYEQYF. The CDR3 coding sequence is TGTGCCAGCTCCCACAGGGGGCTCTACGAGCAGTACTTC.

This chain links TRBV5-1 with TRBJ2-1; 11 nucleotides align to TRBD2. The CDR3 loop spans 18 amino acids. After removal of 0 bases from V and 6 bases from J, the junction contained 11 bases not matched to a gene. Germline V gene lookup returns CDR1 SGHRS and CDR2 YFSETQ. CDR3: CASSLAGLAVPGGNEQFF. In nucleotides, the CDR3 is TGCGCCAGCAGCTTGGCGGGACTAGCGGTCCCCGGGGGCAATGAGCAGTTCTTC.

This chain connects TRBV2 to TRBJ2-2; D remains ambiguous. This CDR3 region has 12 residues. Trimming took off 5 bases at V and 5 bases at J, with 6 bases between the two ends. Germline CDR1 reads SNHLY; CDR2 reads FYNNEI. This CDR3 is CASSSWTGELFF. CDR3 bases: TGTGCCAGCAGTTCATGGACCGGGGAGCTGTTTTTT.

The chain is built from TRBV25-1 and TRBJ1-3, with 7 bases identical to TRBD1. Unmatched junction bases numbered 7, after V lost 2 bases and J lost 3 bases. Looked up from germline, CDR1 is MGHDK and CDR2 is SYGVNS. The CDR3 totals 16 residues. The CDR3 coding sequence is TGTGCCAGCAGTGAACCGACAGGGTCCAATGGAAACACCATATATTTT. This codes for CASSEPTGSNGNTIYF.

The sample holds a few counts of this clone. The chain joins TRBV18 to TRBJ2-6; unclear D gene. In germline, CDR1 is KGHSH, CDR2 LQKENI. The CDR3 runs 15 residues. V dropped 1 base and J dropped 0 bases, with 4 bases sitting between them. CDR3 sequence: CASSPQFSGANVLTF. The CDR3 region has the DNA TGTGCCAGCTCACCACAGTTCTCTGGGGCCAACGTCCTGACTTTC.

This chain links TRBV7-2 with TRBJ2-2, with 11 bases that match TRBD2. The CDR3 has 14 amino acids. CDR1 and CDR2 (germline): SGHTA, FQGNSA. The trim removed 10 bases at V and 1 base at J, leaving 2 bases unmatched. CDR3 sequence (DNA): TGTGCCAAGGGGACTAGCGGGAACACCGGGGAGCTGTTTTTT. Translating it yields CAKGTSGNTGELFF.

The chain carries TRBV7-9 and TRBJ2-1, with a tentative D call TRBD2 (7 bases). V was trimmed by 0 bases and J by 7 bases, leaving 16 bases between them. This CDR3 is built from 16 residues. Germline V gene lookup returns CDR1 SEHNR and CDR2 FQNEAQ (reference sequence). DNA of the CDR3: TGTGCCAGCAGCTTAGCGTTGGGGAGGGGGATGAATGAGCAGTTCTTC. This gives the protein CASSLALGRGMNEQFF.

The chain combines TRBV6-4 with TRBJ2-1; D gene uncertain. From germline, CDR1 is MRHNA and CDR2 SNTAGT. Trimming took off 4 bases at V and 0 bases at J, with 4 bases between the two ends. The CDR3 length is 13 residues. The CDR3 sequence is CASSAGSYNEQFF. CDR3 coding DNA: TGTGCCAGCAGTGCGGGCTCCTACAATGAGCAGTTCTTC.